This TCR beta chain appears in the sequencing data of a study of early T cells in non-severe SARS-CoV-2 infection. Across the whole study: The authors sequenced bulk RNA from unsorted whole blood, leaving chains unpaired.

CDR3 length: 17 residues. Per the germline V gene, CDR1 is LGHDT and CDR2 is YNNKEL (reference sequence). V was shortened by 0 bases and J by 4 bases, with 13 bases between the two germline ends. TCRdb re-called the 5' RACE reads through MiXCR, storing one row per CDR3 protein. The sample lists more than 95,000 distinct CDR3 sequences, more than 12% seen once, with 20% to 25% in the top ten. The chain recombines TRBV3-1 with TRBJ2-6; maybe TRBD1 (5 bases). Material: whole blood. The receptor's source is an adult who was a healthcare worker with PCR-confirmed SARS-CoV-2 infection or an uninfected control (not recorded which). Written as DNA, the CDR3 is TGTGCCAGCAGCCAAGATGCCCGGACAACCGGGGCCAACGTCCTGACTTTC. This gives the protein CASSQDARTTGANVLTF.